This T cell receptor beta chain comes out of a study of T cell responses to AZD1222 COVID-19 vaccine. In germline, CDR1 is SEHNR, CDR2 FQNEAQ (reference sequence). The CDR3 covers 13 residues. V was cut by 7 bases and J by 2 bases, with 11 bases left in between. Comment on this clone: The antigen is unknown.

Profiling relied on immunoSEQ multiplex PCR, and the TCRdb table lists in-frame clones only, not all of them. This table has roughly 140,000 clones, more than 90% appearing once. Overall study findings and caveats: Two AZD1222 doses significantly raised spike-specific TCR breadth and depth over controls.

The sample in question was peripheral blood, obtained on day 0 of AZD1222 vaccination. This rearrangement joins TRBV7-9 to TRBJ1-2; no definite D call. This TCR was sampled from an adult in good health. The CDR3 is CASTTGRNYGYTF. As DNA, the CDR3 is TGTGCCAGCACAACGGGAAGGAACTATGGCTACACCTTC. The whole variable domain, filled in from reference TRBV7-9 and TRBJ1-2, reads DTGVSQNPRHKITKRGQNVTFRCDPISEHNRLYWYRQTLGQGPEFLTYFQNEAQLEKSRLLSDRFSAERPKGSFSTLEIQRTEQGDSAMYLCASTTGRNYGYTFGSGTRLTVV.